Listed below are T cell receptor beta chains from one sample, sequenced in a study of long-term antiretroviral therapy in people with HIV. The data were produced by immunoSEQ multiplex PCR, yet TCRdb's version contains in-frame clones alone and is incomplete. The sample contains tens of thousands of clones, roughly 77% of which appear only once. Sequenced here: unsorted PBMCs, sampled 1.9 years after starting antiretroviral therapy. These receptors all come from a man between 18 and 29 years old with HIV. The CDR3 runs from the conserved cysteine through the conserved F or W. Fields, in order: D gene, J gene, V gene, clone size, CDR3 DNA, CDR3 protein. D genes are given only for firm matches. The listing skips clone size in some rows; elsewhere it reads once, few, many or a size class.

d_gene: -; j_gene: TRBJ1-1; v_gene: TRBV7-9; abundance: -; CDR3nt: TGTGCCAGCAGCTTAGAGGGGCTCGAAGCTTTCTTT; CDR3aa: CASSLEGLEAFF
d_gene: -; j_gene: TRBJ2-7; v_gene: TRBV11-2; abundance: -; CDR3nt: TGTGCCAGCAGCTTTATAAACTACGAGCAGTACTTC; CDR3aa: CASSFINYEQYF
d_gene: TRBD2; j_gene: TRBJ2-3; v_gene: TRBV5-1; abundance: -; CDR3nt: TGCGCCAGCAGCTTGGCCTCGGGGGGGGATGATAAGCAGTATTTT; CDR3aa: CASSLASGGDDKQYF
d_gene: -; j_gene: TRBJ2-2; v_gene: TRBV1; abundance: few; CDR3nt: TGCACCAGCAGCCAAGATCTAGCGGGGGGCACCGGGGAGCTGTTTTTT; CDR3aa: CTSSQDLAGGTGELFF
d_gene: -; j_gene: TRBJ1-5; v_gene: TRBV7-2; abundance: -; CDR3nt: TGTGCCAGCAGCTTAGGGGTTGGAGGGGGTCAGCCCCAGCATTTT; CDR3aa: CASSLGVGGGQPQHF
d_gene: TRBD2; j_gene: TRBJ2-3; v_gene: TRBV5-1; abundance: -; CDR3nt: TGCGCCAGCAGCCTTAGCGGGGGCGATACGCAGTATTTT; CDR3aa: CASSLSGGDTQYF
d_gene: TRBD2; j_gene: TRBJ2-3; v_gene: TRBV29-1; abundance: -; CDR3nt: TGCAGCGCCAGACTAGCGACAAGCACAGATACGCAGTATTTT; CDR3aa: CSARLATSTDTQYF
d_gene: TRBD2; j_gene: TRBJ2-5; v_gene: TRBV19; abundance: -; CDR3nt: TGTGCCAGTAGTCGGCGAAAAAGGACTAGCGGGGGGGCCCTACGAGAGACCCAGTACTTC; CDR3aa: CASSRRKRTSGGALRETQYF
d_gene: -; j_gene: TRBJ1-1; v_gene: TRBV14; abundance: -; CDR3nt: TGTGCCAGCAGCCCAGAAAGCCCCCCCGACGGGGGGAAGGCCATGAACACTGAAGCTTTCTTT; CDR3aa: CASSPESPPDGGKAMNTEAFF
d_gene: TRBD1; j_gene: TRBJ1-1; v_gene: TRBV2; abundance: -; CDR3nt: TGTGCCAGCAGGACAGGGATGTCGAACACTGAAGCTTTCTTT; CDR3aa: CASRTGMSNTEAFF
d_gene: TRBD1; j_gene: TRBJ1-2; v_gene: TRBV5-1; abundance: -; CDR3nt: TGCGCCAGCAGCTTGGCCATGAGAGGGGGCGGTGGTGGCTACACCTTC; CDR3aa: CASSLAMRGGGGGYTF
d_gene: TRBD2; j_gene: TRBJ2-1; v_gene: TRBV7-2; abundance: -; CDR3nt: TGTGCCAGCAGCGTAACGGGACTAGCGGGGCTCCGGATCTACAATGAGCAGTTCTTC; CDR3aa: CASSVTGLAGLRIYNEQFF
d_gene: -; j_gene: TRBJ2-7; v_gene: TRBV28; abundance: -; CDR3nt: TGTGCCAGCAGCCTCGGGACCTCCTACGAGCAGTACTTC; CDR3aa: CASSLGTSYEQYF
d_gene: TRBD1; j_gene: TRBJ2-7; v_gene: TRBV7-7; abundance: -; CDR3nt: TGTGCTAGCAGCAAAACGGGACAGGCAGACGAGCAGTACTTC; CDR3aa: CASSKTGQADEQYF
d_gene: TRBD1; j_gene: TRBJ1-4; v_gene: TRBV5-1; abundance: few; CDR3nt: TGCGCCAGCGGGGACAGGACTAAGGAACTGTTTTTT; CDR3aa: CASGDRTKELFF
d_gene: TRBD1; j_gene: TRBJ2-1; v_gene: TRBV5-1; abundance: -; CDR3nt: TGCGCCAGCAGCTCCCGGGACAGCTCCTACAATGAGCAGTTCTTC; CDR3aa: CASSSRDSSYNEQFF
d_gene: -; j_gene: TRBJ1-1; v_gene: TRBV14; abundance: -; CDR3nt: TGTGCCAGCAGCCAAAGCAGGCACACCAGCGGTGACATGAACACTGAAGCTTTCTTT; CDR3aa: CASSQSRHTSGDMNTEAFF
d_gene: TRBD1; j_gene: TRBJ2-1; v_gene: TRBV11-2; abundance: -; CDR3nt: TGTGCCAGCAGCTCAGACCAGGGGGCGCCGGGGTTCTTC; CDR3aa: CASSSDQGAPGFF
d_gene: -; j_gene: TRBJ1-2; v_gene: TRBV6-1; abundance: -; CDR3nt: TGTGCCAGCAGTGAGGGCAGAAACTATGGCTACACCTTC; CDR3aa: CASSEGRNYGYTF
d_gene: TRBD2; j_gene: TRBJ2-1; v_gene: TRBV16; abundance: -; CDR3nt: TGTGCCAGCAGCCACGAAGGGTTAGATTTGGCGGGAGCTTTGGGTTCCTACAATGAGCAGTTCTTC; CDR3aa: CASSHEGLDLAGALGSYNEQFF
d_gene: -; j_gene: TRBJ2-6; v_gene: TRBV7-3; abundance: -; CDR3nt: TGTGCCAGCAGCTCGCCTGGGGCCAACGTCCTGACTTTC; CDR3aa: CASSSPGANVLTF
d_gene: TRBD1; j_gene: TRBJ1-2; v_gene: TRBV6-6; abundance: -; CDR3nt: TGTGCCAGCAGGGGACAGGGGGTCGAGAATGGCTACACCTTC; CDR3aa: CASRGQGVENGYTF
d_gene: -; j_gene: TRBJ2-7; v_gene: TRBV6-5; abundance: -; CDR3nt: TGTGCCAGCAGTTACCAACGGGACTTTCCCGAGCAGTACTTC; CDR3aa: CASSYQRDFPEQYF
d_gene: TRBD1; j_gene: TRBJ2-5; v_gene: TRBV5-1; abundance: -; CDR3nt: TGCGCCAGCAGCTGGTCCGGGACAGCCGAAGAGACCCAGTACTTC; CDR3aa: CASSWSGTAEETQYF
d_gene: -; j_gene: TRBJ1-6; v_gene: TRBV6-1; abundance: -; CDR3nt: TGTGCCAGCAGTGCACAACAGGGTTCCTATAATTCACCCCTCCACTTT; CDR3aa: CASSAQQGSYNSPLHF
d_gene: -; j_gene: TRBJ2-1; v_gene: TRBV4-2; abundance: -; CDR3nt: TGTGCCAGCAGCCTTTTGTCCCACAATGAGCAGTTCTTC; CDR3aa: CASSLLSHNEQFF
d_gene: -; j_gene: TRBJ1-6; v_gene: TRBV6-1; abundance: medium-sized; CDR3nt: TGTGCCAGCAGTGAACAGTCAGGCGATAATTCACCCCTCCACTTT; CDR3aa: CASSEQSGDNSPLHF
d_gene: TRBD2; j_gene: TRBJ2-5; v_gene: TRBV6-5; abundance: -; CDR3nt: TGTGCCAGCAGTTTGACAGGGACTAGCGGGCAAGAGACCCAGTACTTC; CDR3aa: CASSLTGTSGQETQYF
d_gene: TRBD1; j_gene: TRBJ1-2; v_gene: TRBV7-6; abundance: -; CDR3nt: TGTGCCAGCAGCACCCGGACAGGGAACTATGGCTACACCTTC; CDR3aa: CASSTRTGNYGYTF
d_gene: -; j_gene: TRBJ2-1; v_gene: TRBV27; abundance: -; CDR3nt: TGTGCCAGCAGTCCAGGGTTCCCCTACAATGAGCAGTTCTTC; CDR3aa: CASSPGFPYNEQFF
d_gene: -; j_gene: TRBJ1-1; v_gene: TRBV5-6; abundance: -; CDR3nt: TGTGCCAGCAGCTTGACCTGGGCGCGCACTGAAGCTTTCTTT; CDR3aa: CASSLTWARTEAFF
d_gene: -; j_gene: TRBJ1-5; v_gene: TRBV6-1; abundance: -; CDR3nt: TGTGCCAGCAGGGGAGATTATAGCAATCAGCCCCAGCATTTT; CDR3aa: CASRGDYSNQPQHF
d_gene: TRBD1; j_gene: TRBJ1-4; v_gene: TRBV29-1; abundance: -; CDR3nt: TGCAGCGTCCGGGGACAGGGCCTTCGGGAAAAACTGTTTTTT; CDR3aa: CSVRGQGLREKLFF
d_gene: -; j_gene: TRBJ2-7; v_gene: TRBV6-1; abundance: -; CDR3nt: TGTGCCAGCAGTGAAGGAGTGGACGCCTCCTACGAGCAGTACTTC; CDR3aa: CASSEGVDASYEQYF
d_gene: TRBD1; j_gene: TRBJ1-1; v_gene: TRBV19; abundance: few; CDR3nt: TGTGCCAGTAGTGAGGGACAGGGAGGAATCACTGAAGCTTTCTTT; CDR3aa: CASSEGQGGITEAFF
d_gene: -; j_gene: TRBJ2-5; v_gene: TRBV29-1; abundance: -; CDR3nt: TGCAGCGTTCGAATGAAATACGAGACCCAGTACTTC; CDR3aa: CSVRMKYETQYF
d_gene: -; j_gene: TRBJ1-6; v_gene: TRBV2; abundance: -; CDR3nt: TGTGCCAGCGTCGGTCCCCCGGGTAATTCACCCCTCCACTTT; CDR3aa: CASVGPPGNSPLHF
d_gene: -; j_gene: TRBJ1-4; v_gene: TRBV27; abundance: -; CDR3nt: TGTGCCAGCAGTTTTCAAGGGGGTCCTAATGAAAAACTGTTTTTT; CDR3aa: CASSFQGGPNEKLFF
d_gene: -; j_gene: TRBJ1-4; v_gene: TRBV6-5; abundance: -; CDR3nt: TGTGCCAGCAGTTACGGCGCGGGGGGGGAAAAACTGTTTTTT; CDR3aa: CASSYGAGGEKLFF
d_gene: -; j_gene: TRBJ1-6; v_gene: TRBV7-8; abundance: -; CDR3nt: TGTGCCAGCAGCTTTAGGGCGGCGCATTCCCACTATAATTCACCCCTCCACTTT; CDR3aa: CASSFRAAHSHYNSPLHF
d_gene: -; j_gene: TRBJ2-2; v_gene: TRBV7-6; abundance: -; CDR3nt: TGTGCCAGCAGCCTCTCGGGGGCCACCGGGGAGCTGTTTTTT; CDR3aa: CASSLSGATGELFF
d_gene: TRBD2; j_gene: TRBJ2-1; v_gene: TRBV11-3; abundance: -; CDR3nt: TGTGCCAGCAGCTTAGGCGGCGGGGGGCCAGACAATGAGCAGTTCTTC; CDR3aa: CASSLGGGGPDNEQFF
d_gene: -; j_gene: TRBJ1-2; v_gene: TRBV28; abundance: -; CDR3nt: TGTGCCACTTCGGGAACAGATTATGGCTACACCTTC; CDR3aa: CATSGTDYGYTF